This TCR beta chain was retrieved from a study of neoadjuvant anti-PD-1 for oral cavity cancer. Study at large: Patients without progression got a fourth dose around day 43.

General study points: Higher pretreatment blood Treg/Th17 ratios correlated with higher pretreatment blood and lower post-treatment tumor TCRbeta clonality.

Time point described: after neoadjuvant nivolumab, at surgical resection. Trimming at V came to 3 bases and at J to 7 bases, leaving 11 bases not matched to a gene. CDR3 length: 16 amino acids. Germline lookup yields CDR1 LNHDA and CDR2 SQIVND (reference sequence). The repertoire was sequenced with immunoSEQ multiplex PCR; TCRdb's copy has only in-frame clones and lacks some. This sample yields roughly 8,900 clones, of which around 68% are seen a single time; 4.2% belongs to the top ten. This clone was found a few times. Its target is unknown. This chain uses TRBV19 with TRBJ1-5; 8 nucleotides agree with TRBD1. This receptor was taken from a person between 40 and 79 years old with oral cavity squamous cell carcinoma. The sample here was PBMCs, taken after nivolumab (anti-PD-1) treatment. This CDR3 is CASSMGRGRVRQPQHF. The CDR3 bases are TGTGCCAGTAGTATGGGCAGGGGGCGGGTCAGACAGCCCCAGCATTTT.